The rows below give T cell receptor beta chains drawn from one sample of a study of cytomegalovirus exposure and HLA in healthy donors. TCRdb's copy holds only in-frame clones and misses some; the assay was immunoSEQ multiplex PCR. Among 90,000 to 110,000 clones listed, approximately 11% were seen once. The sequenced material came from PBMCs. Receptors originate from a man aged 40-49 years in good health and CMV-seropositive. Both conserved end residues are part of each CDR3. A D gene is named only where the DNA matches it firmly. Where a row states a size, it is once, few, many or the class of an expanded clone; other rows omit it.

j_gene: TRBJ1-2
abundance: -
v_gene: TRBV7-6
d_gene: -
CDR3nt: TGTGCCAGCAGCCCCCAAGCCGCGGGAAATAACTATGGCTACACCTTC
CDR3aa: CASSPQAAGNNYGYTF

j_gene: TRBJ2-3
abundance: few
v_gene: TRBV14
d_gene: TRBD2
CDR3nt: TGTGCCAGCAGCCAAGATGGGAGGGGAACGCAGTATTTT
CDR3aa: CASSQDGRGTQYF

j_gene: TRBJ2-5
abundance: few
v_gene: TRBV27
d_gene: TRBD2
CDR3nt: TGTGCCAGCATGAGGGCTAGCGGGAGGGATTTGGTAGAGACCCAGTACTTC
CDR3aa: CASMRASGRDLVETQYF

j_gene: TRBJ1-4
abundance: -
v_gene: TRBV19
d_gene: -
CDR3nt: TGTGCCAGTAGTCCTACAACTAATGAAAAACTGTTTTTT
CDR3aa: CASSPTTNEKLFF

j_gene: TRBJ1-1
abundance: -
v_gene: TRBV5-1
d_gene: TRBD1
CDR3nt: TGCGCCAGCAGCTGGGGACAGGAACCGATTCTGAACACTGAAGCTTTCTTT
CDR3aa: CASSWGQEPILNTEAFF

j_gene: TRBJ1-3
abundance: few
v_gene: TRBV25-1
d_gene: TRBD1
CDR3nt: TGTGCCAGCAGTGCAGACAGGGCCGGAAACACCATATATTTT
CDR3aa: CASSADRAGNTIYF

j_gene: TRBJ1-2
abundance: -
v_gene: TRBV11-2
d_gene: TRBD1
CDR3nt: TGTGCCAGCAGCTTAGATTTGGGACAGGGCAACTATGGCTACACCTTC
CDR3aa: CASSLDLGQGNYGYTF

j_gene: TRBJ1-2
abundance: few
v_gene: TRBV5-8
d_gene: -
CDR3nt: TGTGCCAGCAGCTTGGGTTCCGGGAGTAGCTATGGCTACACCTTC
CDR3aa: CASSLGSGSSYGYTF

j_gene: TRBJ2-3
abundance: -
v_gene: TRBV19
d_gene: TRBD2
CDR3nt: TGTGCCAGTAGTGGGCCCAGCGTGGGGGAGGGACGCACGGATACGCAGTATTTT
CDR3aa: CASSGPSVGEGRTDTQYF

j_gene: TRBJ1-1
abundance: -
v_gene: TRBV29-1
d_gene: TRBD1
CDR3nt: TGCAGCGTTGATTTGACAGGGGGCGCCTCAGCTTTCTTT
CDR3aa: CSVDLTGGASAFF

j_gene: TRBJ1-5
abundance: few
v_gene: TRBV4-1
d_gene: -
CDR3nt: TGCGCCAGCAGCCAAGAGGGGGCGGATTATAGCAATCAGCCCCAGCATTTT
CDR3aa: CASSQEGADYSNQPQHF

j_gene: TRBJ1-1
abundance: few
v_gene: TRBV10-3
d_gene: -
CDR3nt: TGTGCCACCAGGGCGACAGGGAACACTGAAGCTTTCTTT
CDR3aa: CATRATGNTEAFF

j_gene: TRBJ2-1
abundance: -
v_gene: TRBV28
d_gene: TRBD2
CDR3nt: TGTGCCAGCGCAATGCCCGCTGGACTAGCGGCTTTTACATACAATGAGCAGTTCTTC
CDR3aa: CASAMPAGLAAFTYNEQFF

j_gene: TRBJ1-5
abundance: -
v_gene: TRBV9
d_gene: TRBD1
CDR3nt: TGTGCCAGCAGTTGCGTTACAGGGGCGCGCAATCAGCCCCAGCATTTT
CDR3aa: CASSCVTGARNQPQHF

j_gene: TRBJ2-2
abundance: few
v_gene: TRBV6-5
d_gene: -
CDR3nt: TGTGCCAGCAGTATGATCAGGGCCGGGGAGCTGTTTTTT
CDR3aa: CASSMIRAGELFF

j_gene: TRBJ2-1
abundance: few
v_gene: TRBV5-1
d_gene: TRBD2
CDR3nt: TGCGCCAGCAGCCTTACTAGCGGGAGTAGAAATGAGCAGTTCTTC
CDR3aa: CASSLTSGSRNEQFF

j_gene: TRBJ2-1
abundance: -
v_gene: TRBV19
d_gene: -
CDR3nt: TGTGCCAGTAGGTTTGGAGGAAATAATGAGCAGTTCTTC
CDR3aa: CASRFGGNNEQFF

j_gene: TRBJ2-7
abundance: few
v_gene: TRBV7-9
d_gene: -
CDR3nt: TGTGCCAGCAGCTTAGCGGGGGGAGGCGCCGAGCAGTACTTC
CDR3aa: CASSLAGGGAEQYF

j_gene: TRBJ1-2
abundance: -
v_gene: TRBV5-1
d_gene: TRBD1
CDR3nt: TGCGCCAGCAGCCTCCGGACAGGGGTTGGGGTTAACTATGGCTACACCTTC
CDR3aa: CASSLRTGVGVNYGYTF

j_gene: TRBJ2-2
abundance: few
v_gene: TRBV4-2
d_gene: TRBD2
CDR3nt: TGTGCCAGCAGCCAAGAAGCGGGAGAGTACCTCGGGGAGCTGTTTTTT
CDR3aa: CASSQEAGEYLGELFF

j_gene: TRBJ2-1
abundance: few
v_gene: TRBV28
d_gene: -
CDR3nt: TGTGCCAGCAGTTTTGGGCCCGGGGGGCAGTTCTTC
CDR3aa: CASSFGPGGQFF

j_gene: TRBJ2-2
abundance: few
v_gene: TRBV6-5
d_gene: TRBD2
CDR3nt: TGTGCCAGCAGTTCTAGCGGCTCAATGGGCGGGGAGCTGTTTTTT
CDR3aa: CASSSSGSMGGELFF

j_gene: TRBJ2-5
abundance: -
v_gene: TRBV5-1
d_gene: -
CDR3nt: TGCGCCAGCAGCTTGGAACCGCAGGCTCGAGAGACCCAGTACTTC
CDR3aa: CASSLEPQARETQYF

j_gene: TRBJ2-7
abundance: few
v_gene: TRBV11-2
d_gene: -
CDR3nt: TGTGCCAGCAGCTTGACTAGAGGTAACGAGCAGTACTTC
CDR3aa: CASSLTRGNEQYF

j_gene: TRBJ2-6
abundance: -
v_gene: TRBV6-1
d_gene: -
CDR3nt: TGTGCCAGCAGTGATATCCAGGGGTCAGGGGCCGACGTCCTGACTTTC
CDR3aa: CASSDIQGSGADVLTF

j_gene: TRBJ1-1
abundance: few
v_gene: TRBV5-1
d_gene: TRBD1
CDR3nt: TGCGCCAGCTACCGCGGAGGGGGCTACACTGAAGCTTTCTTT
CDR3aa: CASYRGGGYTEAFF

j_gene: TRBJ2-5
abundance: few
v_gene: TRBV9
d_gene: TRBD2
CDR3nt: TGTGCCAGCAGCGTAGGAGCGGGAGGGGGAAGGGGACAAGAGACCCAGTACTTC
CDR3aa: CASSVGAGGGRGQETQYF

j_gene: TRBJ2-4
abundance: few
v_gene: TRBV28
d_gene: -
CDR3nt: TGTGCCAGCAGTCCTTTCGCCAAAAACATTCAGTACTTC
CDR3aa: CASSPFAKNIQYF

j_gene: TRBJ2-1
abundance: -
v_gene: TRBV5-1
d_gene: TRBD2
CDR3nt: TGCGCCAGCAATGTTGCGGGAGTATTCGATGAGCAGTTCTTC
CDR3aa: CASNVAGVFDEQFF

j_gene: TRBJ2-3
abundance: few
v_gene: TRBV19
d_gene: -
CDR3nt: TGTGCCAGCCAGGGGTTCAGCACAGATACGCAGTATTTT
CDR3aa: CASQGFSTDTQYF

j_gene: TRBJ1-5
abundance: few
v_gene: TRBV5-8
d_gene: TRBD1
CDR3nt: TGTGCCAGCAGCTCGGGGGGGACAGCTCTCATGCCCCAGCATTTT
CDR3aa: CASSSGGTALMPQHF

j_gene: TRBJ1-1
abundance: -
v_gene: TRBV19
d_gene: -
CDR3nt: TGTGCCAGTAGCGCCACTGGGGGGGTCGCTGAAGCTTTCTTT
CDR3aa: CASSATGGVAEAFF

j_gene: TRBJ2-3
abundance: few
v_gene: TRBV7-2
d_gene: TRBD2
CDR3nt: TGTGCCAGCAAAAGGACTAGCGGAGTCACAGATACGCAGTGTTTT
CDR3aa: CASKRTSGVTDTQCF